The 16 T cell receptor beta chains in this list originate from one sample, sequenced in a study of cytomegalovirus exposure and HLA in healthy donors (dated by TCRdb to the late 2010s). The receptor library was made with the immunoSEQ multiplex PCR assay. For the multiplex PCR, a mixture combining 60 forward primers for TCR Vbeta segments and 13 reverse primers for TCR Jbeta segments was used. TCRdb holds this immuneACCESS table with in-frame rearrangements only. Some clones are missing; in checked studies, unresolved V genes explain under half, and the rest has no known cause. This sample gives under 150,000 clones in total; about three quarters of them show up just once. Over 0.9% of the sample comes from the top ten. Sequenced: PBMCs. These receptors all come from a human donor in good health.

The V and J genes are TRBV19 and TRBJ1-4; TRBD1 matches at 9 bases. Per germline, CDR1 LNHDA and CDR2 SQIVND (reference sequence). Losses at the gene ends were 9 bases for V and 9 bases for J; bases not matched to a gene: 8. This CDR3 is 13 amino acids long. The CDR3 DNA sequence: TGTGCCAGCCGGGGGGACAGGGAGAAAAAACTGTTTTTT. This gives the protein CASRGDREKKLFF.

The V gene is TRBV15, the J gene TRBJ2-5; D perhaps matches TRBD2 (5 bases). The CDR3 covers 16 residues. Germline CDR1 LNHNV, CDR2 YYDKDF (reference sequence). The V gene lost 0 bases and the J gene lost 5 bases, with 16 bases spanning the gap. The CDR3 sequence: CATSRDMVTRRETQYF. The DNA for the CDR3 is TGTGCCACCAGCAGAGATATGGTAACCCGGAGGGAGACCCAGTACTTC.

The V gene is TRBV7-2, the J gene TRBJ1-1, with 9 bases that match TRBD1. The germline V gene encodes CDR1 SGHTA and CDR2 FQGNSA. The CDR3 length is 13 residues. With 1 base clipped from V and 11 bases from J, the junction kept 5 bases outside the gene matches. Here the CDR3 reads CASSLGWDRVAFF. The CDR3 DNA reads as TGTGCCAGCAGCTTAGGTTGGGACAGGGTTGCTTTCTTT. Supplemented by reference TRBV7-2 and TRBJ1-1, the full variable domain reads GAGVSQSPSNKVTEKGKDVELRCDPISGHTALYWYRQSLGQGLEFLIYFQGNSAPDKSGLPSDRFSAERTGGSVSTLTIQRTQQEDSAVYLCASSLGWDRVAFFGQGTRLTVV.

V usage is TRBV14 and J usage is TRBJ2-7, with a possible D match to TRBD1 (5 bases). V gave up 3 bases and J gave up 2 bases, with 11 bases separating them. CDR3 length: 14 amino acids. Looked up from germline, CDR1 is SGHDN and CDR2 is FVKESK. CDR3 nucleotides: TGTGCCAGCAGCCACTCAGGGCCAACCTACGAGCAGTACTTC. Its translation: CASSHSGPTYEQYF.

The rearrangement joins TRBV5-6 to TRBJ2-5; TRBD1 is a possible D gene (5 bases). The ends were cut back, 4 bases at V and 5 bases at J, with 15 bases in the middle. CDR1 SGHDT and CDR2 YYEEEE come from the germline V gene. This CDR3 is built from 14 residues. CDR3 residues: CASSHVTARETQYF. CDR3 bases: TGTGCCAGCAGCCACGTGACAGCTCGGGAGACCCAGTACTTC.

The chain recombines TRBV27 with TRBJ2-1; D may be TRBD2 (5 bases). Germline assignment: CDR1 MNHEY and CDR2 SMNVEV (reference sequence). This CDR3 is built from 14 residues. V lost 10 bases to trimming and J lost 1 base, with 14 bases between them. The CDR3 coding sequence is TGTGCCACCAGCGTCGGGAATTCCTACAATGAGCAGTTCTTC. Its translation is CATSVGNSYNEQFF.

This sequence joins TRBV2 and TRBJ1-1, with TRBD1 identical over 7 bases. Germline CDR1 reads SNHLY; CDR2 reads FYNNEI. The length of the CDR3 is 13 residues. J was trimmed by 7 bases and V by 6 bases; bases with no gene match: 8. The CDR3 bases are TGTGCCAGCAGGACGGGACAGCAATTTGAAGCTTTCTTT. It translates to CASRTGQQFEAFF.

As regards this clone: An end of the junction does not agree with germline; a read error may underlie this. V is TRBV11-2 and J is TRBJ1-2, with D perhaps TRBD1 (5 bases). The length of the CDR3 is 15 residues. Germline values: CDR1 SGHAT, CDR2 FQNNGV. CDR3 nucleotide sequence: TGTGCCTGCAGCTGGGGCTCGGGCTCAGTCTATGGCTACACCTTC. It translates to CACSWGSGSVYGYTF.

J is TRBJ2-5 and V is TRBV6-6, with D hard to call. Germline lookup yields CDR1 MNHNY and CDR2 SVGAGI (reference sequence). Trimming left V 5 bases short and J 5 bases short, with 9 bases between. CDR3 length equals 12 residues. CDR3 protein: CASSPLGETQYF. Here the CDR3 DNA reads TGTGCCAGCAGTCCACTCGGGGAGACCCAGTACTTC.

The rearrangement uses TRBV7-2 and TRBJ1-2, with 10 bases aligning to TRBD1. The V gene end was trimmed by 5 bases and the J gene end by 1 base; junction bases not matched to a gene: 7. This CDR3 comprises 16 residues. Germline V CDR1 and CDR2: SGHTA, FQGNSA. This chain's CDR3 is CASSTRQGAGNYGYTF. CDR3 DNA: TGTGCCAGCAGCACCCGACAGGGGGCGGGTAACTATGGCTACACCTTC.

The chain uses TRBV27 and TRBJ2-1; 10 positions match TRBD1. V lost 9 bases and J lost 4; bases outside the gene matches: 3. The germline V gene encodes CDR1 MNHEY and CDR2 SMNVEV (reference sequence). The CDR3 runs 13 residues. CDR3 bases: TGTGCCAGTAGGGACAGGGGTTACAATGAGCAGTTCTTC. Translation: CASRDRGYNEQFF.

The chain has TRBV6-1 and TRBJ1-1, with D maybe TRBD1 (5 bases). This CDR3 has 14 residues. Trimming took 2 bases from V and 7 from J, leaving 14 bases between them. Germline V gene data show CDR1 as MNHNS and CDR2 as SASEGT. CDR3 sequence reads: CASSEILGRGEAFF. DNA for the CDR3: TGTGCCAGCAGTGAAATTCTGGGGCGCGGTGAAGCTTTCTTT.

This clone showed up just once. The chain is built from TRBV6-5 and TRBJ2-7; TRBD2 matches at 8 bases. Germline CDR1 reads MNHEY; CDR2 reads SVGAGI. This CDR3 comprises 12 residues. The V and J ends lost 6 bases and 12 bases, in that order; junction bases with no gene match: 10. CDR3 sequence (DNA): TGTGCCAGCAGAGAGCGGGGGCACATGGGGTACTTC. This translates into CASRERGHMGYF.

The V call is TRBV28, the J call TRBJ2-5, with D unresolved. The J call may be incorrect, as the DNA end agrees better with TRBJ2-7. Germline V CDR1 and CDR2: MDHEN, SYDVKM. This CDR3 is built from 11 residues. Written as DNA, the CDR3 is TGTGCCAGCAGTCGAAATTACGAGCAGTACTTC. Translation: CASSRNYEQYF.

Only a few counts were recorded for this clone. The V call is TRBV4-2, the J call TRBJ2-7, with TRBD1 matching 7 bases. Germline CDR1 and CDR2: LGHNA and YNFKEQ. This CDR3 is 12 amino acids long. Losses at the gene ends were 6 bases for V and 4 bases for J; bases not matched to a gene: 3. CDR3 in DNA: TGTGCCAGCAGTACAGGGGAGTACGAGCAGTACTTC. Translation gives CASSTGEYEQYF.

The chain combines TRBV5-4 with TRBJ1-6; 7 bases line up with TRBD1. Germline V lookup: CDR1 SGHNT, CDR2 YYREEE (reference sequence). CDR3 size: 17 residues. J was trimmed by 2 bases and V by 4 bases; bases with no gene match: 9. The CDR3 region is CASSLTPRGTYNSPLHF. The CDR3 nucleotides are TGTGCCAGCAGCCTCACCCCCAGGGGGACCTATAATTCACCCCTCCACTTT.